This TCR beta chain was identified in a study of spatial heterogeneity in lung cancer. Across the study: Averaged across combinations, each unique TCR and UMI pairing appeared more than ten times in raw reads, which were uncorrected.

Time point specified: sample taken at primary tumor resection. Tumor, nontumor lung or frozen PBMC supplied whole RNA, sequenced without sorting. Samples came from approximately 65 TRACERx patients with untreated early-stage lung cancer. The germline CDR1 and CDR2 sequences are LGHDT and YNNKEL (reference sequence). The CDR3 extends over 14 amino acids. The junction had 3 bases not matched to a gene; V was cut back by 3 bases and J by 5 bases. The study tagged each TCR cDNA molecule with a unique molecular identifier. MiXCR, applied by TCRdb to the 5' RACE reads, yields one record per CDR3 protein. The sample contains 10,000 to 15,000 distinct CDR3 sequences, 3% to 5% of which appear only once. Many counts were recorded for this clonotype. This beta chain appears as a stray read in a library generated for alpha chains; its size is not informative.

Material: PBMCs, obtained at surgery. The chain carries TRBV3-1 and TRBJ2-2, with 7 bases fitting TRBD1. The sequence derives from a male donor with early-stage non-small cell lung cancer. DNA of the CDR3: TGTGCCAGCAGCCAGCAGGGGGAAACCGGGGAGCTGTTTTTT. This sequence encodes CASSQQGETGELFF.